The next 19 T cell receptor beta chains were all read from a single sample in a study of blood T cell repertoires in COVID-19. Method: immunoSEQ multiplex PCR; TCRdb's copy keeps in-frame clones and lacks some. The table shows roughly 120,000 clones, with roughly nine tenths occurring only once. Specimen: peripheral blood. These receptors were taken from a man between 60 and 75 years old with COVID-19, enrolled during active disease.

The chain recombines TRBV10-1 with TRBJ2-5; 7 bases are a match to TRBD1. V was clipped by 1 base and J by 4 bases; unmatched bases: 3. Germline V gene sequence: CDR1 WNHNN, CDR2 SYGVQD (reference sequence). CDR3 length equals 14 residues. Here the CDR3 DNA reads TGCGCCAGCAGTGAGTTCCGACAGGGAGAGACCCAGTACTTC. Translated, it gives CASSEFRQGETQYF.

J is TRBJ2-1 and V is TRBV13; TRBD2 matches at 9 bases. CDR1 is PRHDT and CDR2 is FYEKMQ in the germline V gene (reference sequence). The CDR3 covers 15 residues. J lost 8 bases, V lost 5 bases, and 10 bases had no gene match. The CDR3 protein is CASSRGLAVVYEQFF. Written as DNA, the CDR3 is TGTGCCAGCAGCCGGGGACTAGCCGTGGTCTATGAGCAGTTCTTC.

J is TRBJ2-2 and V is TRBV4-1, with D possibly matching TRBD2 (6 bases). CDR3 size: 14 residues. CDR1 MGHRA and CDR2 YSYEKL come from the germline V gene. V was shortened by 6 bases and J by 1 base, with 9 bases between the two germline ends. For the CDR3, the DNA is TGCGCCAGCAGAACTAGCTGGAACACCGGGGAGCTGTTTTTT. It yields the protein CASRTSWNTGELFF.

V is TRBV4-1 and J is TRBJ1-1; D is unclear. Trimming took off 1 base at V and 1 base at J, with 10 bases between the two ends. This CDR3 is 15 amino acids long. Germline loops: CDR1 MGHRA, CDR2 YSYEKL. CDR3 nucleotide sequence: TGCGCCAGCAGCCAAGGAGGTGGGTGGAACACTGAAGCTTTCTTT. Amino acid sequence: CASSQGGGWNTEAFF.

This chain links TRBV11-3 with TRBJ1-1; tentatively, D is TRBD1 (5 bases). The CDR3 spans 15 residues. The germline gives CDR1 SGHNT, CDR2 YENEEA. Trimming took off 4 bases at V and 1 base at J, with 13 bases between the two ends. The CDR3 DNA reads as TGTGCCAGCAGCTCCCCGACAGCGAAGAACACTGAAGCTTTCTTT. Translated: CASSSPTAKNTEAFF.

This clone came up once. The chain employs TRBV5-1 and TRBJ1-4, with 10 bases lining up with TRBD1. Trimming cost V 3 bases and J 8 bases; bases outside gene matches: 10. This CDR3 is 16 amino acids long. Germline CDR1 SGHRS, CDR2 YFSETQ. CDR3: CASSSASGTGDEKLFF. The CDR3 region has the DNA TGCGCCAGCAGCTCAGCCTCCGGGACAGGGGACGAAAAACTGTTTTTT. The complete variable domain, with remaining parts taken from reference TRBV5-1 and TRBJ1-4, reads KAGVTQTPRYLIKTRGQQVTLSCSPISGHRSVSWYQQTPGQGLQFLFEYFSETQRNKGNFPGRFSGRQFSNSRSEMNVSTLELGDSALYLCASSSASGTGDEKLFFGSGTQLSVL.

The chain carries TRBV7-3 and TRBJ2-4, with 7 bases aligning to TRBD1. The trim removed 5 bases at V and 7 bases at J, leaving 8 bases unmatched. This CDR3 is 14 amino acids long. The V gene's germline CDR1 is SGHTA and CDR2 FQGTGA. The CDR3 spells CASSPADRNNIQYF. The CDR3 DNA is TGTGCCAGCAGCCCCGCGGACAGGAACAACATTCAGTACTTC. Full variable domain (missing parts from reference TRBV7-3 and TRBJ2-4): GAGVSQTPSNKVTEKGKYVELRCDPISGHTALYWYRQSLGQGPEFLIYFQGTGAADDSGLPNDRFFAVRPEGSVSTLKIQRTERGDSAVYLCASSPADRNNIQYFGAGTRLSVL.

The chain couples TRBV19 to TRBJ2-3, with 10 bases lining up with TRBD2. This CDR3 spans 19 amino acids. The V gene's germline CDR1 is LNHDA and CDR2 SQIVND (reference sequence). With V trimmed by 3 bases and J by 4 bases, 16 bases remained unmatched. The CDR3 DNA is TGTGCCAGTAGTATTCGGACCATCGGGGAAGCGGGGGGGGCAGATACGCAGTATTTT. It codes for CASSIRTIGEAGGADTQYF.

This rearrangement joins TRBV28 to TRBJ1-5; TRBD1 might be the D (5 bases). V shed 2 bases and J shed 6 bases, with 11 bases lying between them. The length of the CDR3 is 14 residues. Germline V lookup: CDR1 MDHEN, CDR2 SYDVKM. The CDR3 bases are TGTGCCAGCAGTTTAGGAGGGGCGAGTCAGCCCCAGCATTTT. Protein: CASSLGGASQPQHF.

The chain is built from TRBV28 and TRBJ2-7; a possible D gene is TRBD2 (6 bases). The CDR3 runs to 15 residues. V lost 4 bases and J lost 6, with 19 bases in between. The V gene's germline CDR1 is MDHEN and CDR2 SYDVKM. The CDR3, as DNA: TGTGCCAGCAGTTCCCGTTACCCGGCGGGGCTCGAGCAGTACTTC. This translates into CASSSRYPAGLEQYF. Complete variable domain (other parts from reference TRBV28 and TRBJ2-7): DVKVTQSSRYLVKRTGEKVFLECVQDMDHENMFWYRQDPGLGLRLIYFSYDVKMKEKGDIPEGYSVSREKKERFSLILESASTNQTSMYLCASSSRYPAGLEQYFGPGTRLTVT.

The rearrangement joins TRBV6-5 to TRBJ1-2; D is undetermined. CDR3 size: 13 residues. V lost 6 bases and J lost 4, with 12 bases in between. CDR1 and CDR2 (germline): MNHEY, SVGAGI. The CDR3 sequence is CASSPQYPYGYTF. CDR3 sequence (DNA): TGTGCCAGCAGCCCACAGTACCCCTATGGCTACACCTTC.

The chain joins TRBV5-1 to TRBJ2-1; 9 bases line up with TRBD2. CDR3 length: 15 amino acids. V shed 0 bases, J shed 9 bases, and the junction held 7 bases outside the gene matches. Germline loops: CDR1 SGHRS, CDR2 YFSETQ. CDR3 residues: CASSLGGGREGEQFF. The CDR3 coding sequence is TGCGCCAGCAGCTTGGGTGGCGGGAGGGAGGGTGAGCAGTTCTTC.

The chain's CDR3 is CASSTSSGGTDTQYF. The DNA for the CDR3 is TGTGCCAGTAGTACGTCTAGCGGGGGGACAGATACGCAGTATTTT. The rearrangement uses TRBV19 and TRBJ2-3; 11 bases are a match to TRBD2. The CDR3 is 15 residues long. The germline gives CDR1 LNHDA, CDR2 SQIVND (reference sequence). Losses at the gene ends were 4 bases for V and 3 bases for J; bases not matched to a gene: 3.

The chain joins TRBV24-1 to TRBJ2-3; 10 positions agree with TRBD1. Germline V gene data show CDR1 as KGHDR and CDR2 as SFDVKD. The V and J ends lost 3 bases and 3 bases, in that order; junction bases with no gene match: 2. The CDR3 spans 15 residues. The DNA for the CDR3 is TGTGCCACCAGTGATCCGGGACAGGGGACAGATACGCAGTATTTT. It codes for CATSDPGQGTDTQYF.

The chain recombines TRBV9 with TRBJ2-2; D ambiguous. Germline V gives CDR1 SGDLS, CDR2 YYNGEE. The CDR3 loop spans 12 amino acids. V was shortened by 6 bases and J by 7 bases, with 10 bases between the two germline ends. The CDR3 here is CASNSMGGELFF. In DNA form, the CDR3 reads TGTGCCAGCAACAGTATGGGCGGGGAGCTGTTTTTT.

The chain employs TRBV19 and TRBJ1-1; no clear D gene. The CDR3 runs 15 residues. Trimming took off 4 bases at V and 0 bases at J, with 12 bases between the two ends. The germline V gene encodes CDR1 LNHDA and CDR2 SQIVND (reference sequence). The CDR3 reads CASSTIREMNTEAFF. CDR3 in DNA: TGTGCCAGTAGTACGATAAGGGAGATGAACACTGAAGCTTTCTTT. Full variable domain (outside the CDR3, taken from reference TRBV19 and TRBJ1-1): DGGITQSPKYLFRKEGQNVTLSCEQNLNHDAMYWYRQDPGQGLRLIYYSQIVNDFQKGDIAEGYSVSREKKESFPLTVTSAQKNPTAFYLCASSTIREMNTEAFFGQGTRLTVV.

V and J are TRBV19 and TRBJ1-5; 9 bases fit TRBD1. The CDR3 is 15 residues long. Germline V CDR1 and CDR2: LNHDA, SQIVND (reference sequence). V shed 9 bases, J shed 4 bases, and the junction held 10 bases outside the gene matches. The CDR3 sequence is CASHTGQGLNQPQHF. The CDR3 region has the DNA TGTGCCAGCCATACGGGACAGGGCCTTAATCAGCCCCAGCATTTT.

This clone was observed a single time. This chain links TRBV7-9 with TRBJ2-1, with D perhaps TRBD1 (6 bases). The germline V gene encodes CDR1 SEHNR and CDR2 FQNEAQ (reference sequence). Trimming left V 5 bases short and J 0 bases short, with 14 bases between. The CDR3 has 16 residues. The DNA of the CDR3 is TGTGCCAGCAGCCCGATCGGCAGGGGCTCCTACAATGAGCAGTTCTTC. Protein sequence: CASSPIGRGSYNEQFF.

V and J are TRBV30 and TRBJ2-7; tentatively, D is TRBD2 (6 bases). Trimming took 7 bases from V and 3 from J, leaving 16 bases between them. The germline CDR1 and CDR2 sequences are GTSNPN and SVGIG (reference sequence). The CDR3 totals 13 residues. The CDR3 nucleotides are TGTGCCTACAGAGGGACTGCGGACTACGAGCAGTACTTC. Translating it yields CAYRGTADYEQYF.